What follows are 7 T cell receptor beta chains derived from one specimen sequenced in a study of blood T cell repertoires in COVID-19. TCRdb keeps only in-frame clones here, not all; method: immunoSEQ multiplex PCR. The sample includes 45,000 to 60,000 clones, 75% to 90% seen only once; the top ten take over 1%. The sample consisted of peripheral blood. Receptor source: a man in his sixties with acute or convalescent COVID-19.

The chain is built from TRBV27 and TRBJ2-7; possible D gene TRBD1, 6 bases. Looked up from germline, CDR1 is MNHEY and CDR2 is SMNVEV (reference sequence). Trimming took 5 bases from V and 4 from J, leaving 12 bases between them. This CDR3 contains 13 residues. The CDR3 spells CASSNLQGYEQYF. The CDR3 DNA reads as TGTGCCAGCAGTAACCTACAGGGTTACGAGCAGTACTTC.

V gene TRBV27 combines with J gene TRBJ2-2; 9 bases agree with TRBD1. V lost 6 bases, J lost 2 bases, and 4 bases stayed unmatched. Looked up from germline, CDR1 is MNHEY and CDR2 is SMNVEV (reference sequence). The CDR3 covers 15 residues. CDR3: CASRSGQGNTGELFF. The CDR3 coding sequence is TGTGCCAGCAGGTCGGGACAGGGTAACACCGGGGAGCTGTTTTTT.

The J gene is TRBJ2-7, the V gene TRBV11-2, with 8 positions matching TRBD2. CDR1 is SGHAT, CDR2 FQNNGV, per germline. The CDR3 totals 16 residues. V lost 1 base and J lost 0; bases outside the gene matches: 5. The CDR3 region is CASSLVGGGTSYEQYF. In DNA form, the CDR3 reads TGTGCCAGCAGCTTAGTCGGCGGGGGGACCTCCTACGAGCAGTACTTC.

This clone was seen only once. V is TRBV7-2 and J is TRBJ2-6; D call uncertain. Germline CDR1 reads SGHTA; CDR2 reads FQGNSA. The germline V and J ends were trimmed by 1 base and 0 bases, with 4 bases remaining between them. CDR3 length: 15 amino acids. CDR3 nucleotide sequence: TGTGCCAGCAGCTTAGTGAGCTCTGGGGCCAACGTCCTGACTTTC. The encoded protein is CASSLVSSGANVLTF.

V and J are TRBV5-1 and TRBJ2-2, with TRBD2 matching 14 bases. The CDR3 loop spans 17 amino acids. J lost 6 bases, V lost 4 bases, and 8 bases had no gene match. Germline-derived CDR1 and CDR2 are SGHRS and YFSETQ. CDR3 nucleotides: TGCGCCAGCAGCGCGGGGACTAGCGGGAGTCTCGCCGGGGAGCTGTTTTTT. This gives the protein CASSAGTSGSLAGELFF.

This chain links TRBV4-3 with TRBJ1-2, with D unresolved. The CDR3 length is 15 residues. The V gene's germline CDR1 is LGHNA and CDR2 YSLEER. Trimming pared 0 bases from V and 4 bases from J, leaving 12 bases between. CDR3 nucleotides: TGCGCCAGCAGCCAAGATCGGGGTTCGGGCTATGGCTACACCTTC. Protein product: CASSQDRGSGYGYTF.

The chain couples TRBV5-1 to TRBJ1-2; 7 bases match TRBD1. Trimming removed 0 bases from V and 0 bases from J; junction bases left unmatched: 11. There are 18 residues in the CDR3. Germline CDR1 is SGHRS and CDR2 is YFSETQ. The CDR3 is CASSLGIGRTGTNYGYTF. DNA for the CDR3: TGCGCCAGCAGCTTGGGAATAGGCCGGACAGGAACTAACTATGGCTACACCTTC.